This TCR beta chain was captured by sequencing in a study of CD8 T cells in Susac syndrome (dated by TCRdb to the late 2010s). About the study as a whole: Whether CD8+ T cell activation and differentiation in Susac syndrome was antigen driven was tested using repertoire sequencing.

RNA was extracted using the RNeasy kit, and about 0.45 to 1 microgram was reverse transcribed with random hexamers. The immunoSEQ multiplex PCR assay, which covers 54 Vbeta and 13 Jbeta segments, was used to amplify TCR beta CDR3 regions. PCR amplification bias was corrected by using a synthetic template baseline for primer optimization and computational correction. The authors' pipeline ran thus. Reads were assigned to V, D and J genes according to IMGT and analyzed in immunoSEQ Analyzer, with only productive sequences retained. Clonality was calculated as one minus the Shannon entropy normalized by log2 of the number of productive unique sequences. For each patient and control, public and private clones were evaluated within the 100 most prevalent clones. A clone was defined as Susac-specific if it was absent from the healthy and MS cohorts, from roughly 1,000 published viral clones and from other ImmuneACCESS disease sequences. TCRdb's own reprocessing of the public reads used fastp at Q25 and MiXCR and kept productive beta chains. Each CDR3 protein gets just one entry, which takes the most common genes and DNA from the rows behind it. These V and J calls originate from TCRdb's pipeline instead of the authors' own analysis. The sample includes some 190,000 distinct CDR3 sequences, with approximately 94% observed a single time. Approximately 0.1% of the sample comes from the top ten.

Peripheral blood CD8+ and CD4+ T cells from healthy donors, Susac syndrome patients and multiple sclerosis patients were profiled by high-throughput TCR beta sequencing. Healthy donors were age- and sex-matched controls. Bulk CD8+ and CD4+ T cells were purified by magnetic negative isolation, while CD8+ TEMRA cells were enriched using FACS. Blood was collected in EDTA tubes and processed within 24 hours, with PBMCs isolated through density gradient centrifugation. PBMCs intended for TCR sequencing were frozen in liquid nitrogen and were later thawed in a 37 degrees C water bath. The sorted or isolated CD4+, CD8+ and CD8+ TEMRA cells had a purity of 90% or higher. On this clonotype: The antigen this receptor binds is unknown. Base qualities were left out, and no much larger clone turns up one base away.

From the cysteine up to the phenylalanine, the CDR3 has a length of 11 residues. The DNA shown is the 33-base CDR3, in frame from base 1. CDR1 and CDR2 (GTSNPN, SVGIG) derive from the germline V gene (reference sequence). Relative to germline, V is 5 bases shorter and J is 2 bases shorter, with 7 bases between their ends. The investigation overall reported the following: The study acknowledged that relatively few individuals were included in the TCR sequencing and HLA analysis.

The TCR comes from a human donor in good health. The sample comprised CD4+ T cells from PBMCs. This chain joins TRBV30 to TRBJ2-7; D gene: possibly TRBD1, on 6 matching bases. The nucleotide sequence reads TGTGCCTGGGACAGGACCTACGAGCAGTACTTC. This codes for CAWDRTYEQYF. The CDR3 plus the reference TRBV30 and TRBJ2-7 genes for the other parts give the full variable domain: SQTIHQWPATLVQPVGSPLSLECTVEGTSNPNLYWYRQAAGRGLQLLFYSVGIGQISSEVPQNLSASRPQDRQFILSSKKLLLSDSGFYLCAWDRTYEQYFGPGTRLTVT.